A single sample gave rise to the 29 T cell receptor beta chains below, sequenced in a study of blood T cell repertoires in COVID-19. Clones were sequenced by immunoSEQ multiplex PCR, and TCRdb holds only the in-frame ones, with some missing. The sample lists fewer than 200,000 clones, around nine tenths occurring once. Specimen: peripheral blood. The origin of the receptors is a woman aged 70-85 years with COVID-19, enrolled during active disease.

The V gene is TRBV15, the J gene TRBJ2-7, with 7 bases aligning to TRBD2. This CDR3 spans 14 amino acids. Germline CDR1 and CDR2: LNHNV and YYDKDF (reference sequence). Trimming at V came to 1 base and at J to 5 bases, leaving 5 bases not matched to a gene. The CDR3 coding sequence is TGTGCCACCAGCAGAGTGGGAGGGTCCCACGAGCAGTACTTC. This sequence encodes CATSRVGGSHEQYF.

There are a few counts of this clone. This chain connects TRBV21-1 to TRBJ2-7; TRBD1 is taken as the D call from the table, unchecked against the DNA. TRBV21-1 is deemed a pseudogene. This CDR3 has 13 amino acids. The CDR3 bases are TGTGCCAGCAGCAAAGGACATTCCTACGAGCAGTACTTC. Protein sequence: CASSKGHSYEQYF.

The V call is TRBV28, the J call TRBJ1-1, with 9 bases fitting TRBD1. Germline lookup yields CDR1 MDHEN and CDR2 SYDVKM. V gave up 6 bases and J gave up 5 bases; unmatched junction bases: 7. The CDR3 is 14 amino acids. CDR3 sequence (DNA): TGTGCCAGCAGCCAAGGGGACAGGGATACTGAAGCTTTCTTT. Translating it yields CASSQGDRDTEAFF.

The rearrangement uses TRBV5-8 and TRBJ2-1; D is perhaps TRBD1 (5 bases). Germline V gene sequence: CDR1 SGHTS, CDR2 YDEGEE. V was shortened by 0 bases and J by 5 bases, with 15 bases between the two germline ends. The CDR3 is 16 amino acids. CDR3 region: CASSLEWTRGDNEQFF. The CDR3 DNA sequence: TGTGCCAGCAGCTTGGAATGGACACGTGGAGACAATGAGCAGTTCTTC.

V is TRBV28 and J is TRBJ1-4, with TRBD1 identical over 11 bases. Germline V CDR1 and CDR2: MDHEN, SYDVKM. With 6 bases clipped from V and 7 bases from J, the junction kept 10 bases outside the gene matches. There are 16 residues in the CDR3. CDR3 residues: CASRSSSGTGGEKLFF. The DNA of the CDR3 is TGTGCCAGCAGGTCAAGCTCCGGGACAGGGGGTGAAAAACTGTTTTTT.

The rearrangement uses TRBV15 and TRBJ1-1, with D uncertain. V lost 1 base to trimming and J lost 2 bases, with 8 bases between them. The germline gives CDR1 LNHNV, CDR2 YYDKDF (reference sequence). The CDR3 covers 14 residues. CDR3 residues: CATSRGQENTEAFF. In DNA form, the CDR3 reads TGTGCCACCAGCAGAGGGCAGGAAAACACTGAAGCTTTCTTT.

The chain employs TRBV6-5 and TRBJ2-7; 9 positions match TRBD1. V lost 7 bases to trimming and J lost 5 bases; unmatched junction nucleotides: 12. Per germline, CDR1 MNHEY and CDR2 SVGAGI. This CDR3 has 15 residues. The CDR3 nucleotides read TGTGCCAGCAACCCAATAGGGACAGGGTCTAACGAGCAGTACTTC. Its protein product is CASNPIGTGSNEQYF.

The chain combines TRBV13 with TRBJ2-2; D is unresolved. CDR3 length equals 12 residues. Between the trimmed V and J ends, which lost 5 bases and 5 bases, there was a span of 6 bases. Germline V gene sequence: CDR1 PRHDT, CDR2 FYEKMQ (reference sequence). The CDR3 DNA sequence: TGTGCCAGCAGCACGAGTACCGGGGAGCTGTTTTTT. It translates to CASSTSTGELFF.

This clone was detected only once. The chain links TRBV19 to TRBJ2-3; D may be TRBD1 (6 bases). V shed 10 bases and J shed 0 bases, with 14 bases lying between them. The germline V gene encodes CDR1 LNHDA and CDR2 SQIVND (reference sequence). The CDR3 totals 14 residues. The CDR3 bases are TGTGCCACTAAACCGGGACACAGCACAGATACGCAGTATTTT. The encoded protein is CATKPGHSTDTQYF.

This sequence joins TRBV18 and TRBJ2-7; 10 bases map to TRBD1. The CDR3 totals 15 residues. Germline V gene lookup returns CDR1 KGHSH and CDR2 LQKENI. V was clipped by 8 bases and J by 0 bases; unmatched bases: 7. The CDR3 spells CASQRDRGVSYEQYF. CDR3 nucleotides: TGTGCCAGCCAAAGGGACAGGGGCGTCTCCTACGAGCAGTACTTC.

The rearrangement links TRBV5-1 to TRBJ2-7; weak D call: TRBD2 (5 bases). Germline-derived CDR1 and CDR2 are SGHRS and YFSETQ. The CDR3 spans 14 residues. Trimming took 0 bases from V and 5 from J, leaving 12 bases between them. The CDR3 is CASSLGRSGNEQYF. The CDR3 DNA follows: TGCGCCAGCAGCTTGGGTCGTTCCGGGAACGAGCAGTACTTC. The variable domain in full, completed from reference TRBV5-1 and TRBJ2-7, reads KAGVTQTPRYLIKTRGQQVTLSCSPISGHRSVSWYQQTPGQGLQFLFEYFSETQRNKGNFPGRFSGRQFSNSRSEMNVSTLELGDSALYLCASSLGRSGNEQYFGPGTRLTVT.

This clone has just one count. The genes are TRBV3-1 (or the pseudogene TRBV3-2) and TRBJ1-5, with D unresolved. The CDR3 is 15 residues long. CDR1 is LGHDT, CDR2 YNNKEL, per germline (reference sequence). V was shortened by 1 base and J by 0 bases, with 7 bases between the two germline ends. The CDR3 loop reads CASSQVGYSNQPQHF. The CDR3 DNA is TGTGCCAGCAGCCAAGTGGGCTATAGCAATCAGCCCCAGCATTTT.

The chain uses TRBV19 and TRBJ2-2; 15 nucleotides match TRBD2. The germline gives CDR1 LNHDA, CDR2 SQIVND (reference sequence). Trimming took 4 bases from V and 8 from J; bases not matched to a gene: 11. CDR3 length equals 18 residues. In DNA, the CDR3 is TGTGCCAGTAGTAGCAGGACCGGGACTAGCGGGAGGACGGGGGAGCTGTTTTTT. It is translated as CASSSRTGTSGRTGELFF.

The chain couples TRBV19 to TRBJ1-4, with 9 bases matching TRBD1. CDR1 is LNHDA, CDR2 SQIVND, per germline (reference sequence). Trimming removed 9 bases from V and 6 bases from J; junction bases left unmatched: 11. The length of the CDR3 is 15 residues. The CDR3 is CASQDPGTGHEKLFF. The CDR3 nucleotides are TGTGCCAGCCAAGACCCCGGGACAGGGCATGAAAAACTGTTTTTT.

There are a few counts of this clone. The rearrangement links TRBV3-1 (or the pseudogene TRBV3-2) to TRBJ1-2, with D unresolved. The CDR3 runs 13 residues. Germline CDR1 LGHDT, CDR2 YNNKEL (reference sequence). V was pared by 1 base and J by 8 bases, with 11 bases between. CDR3 sequence: CASSQGLGYGYTF. In DNA, the CDR3 is TGTGCCAGCAGCCAAGGCTTGGGCTACGGCTACACCTTC.

This rearrangement joins TRBV7-8 to TRBJ1-6, with D possibly being TRBD1 (6 bases). Germline CDR1 is SGHVS and CDR2 is FQNEAQ. This CDR3 is 16 amino acids long. Trimming removed 0 bases from V and 7 bases from J, with 13 bases in between. The chain's CDR3 is CASSLATQGENSPLHF. In nucleotides, the CDR3 is TGTGCCAGCAGCTTAGCAACACAGGGTGAAAATTCACCCCTCCACTTT. Complete variable domain (other parts from reference TRBV7-8 and TRBJ1-6): GAGVSQSPRYKVAKRGQDVALRCDPISGHVSLFWYQQALGQGPEFLTYFQNEAQLDKSGLPSDRFFAERPEGSVSTLKIQRTQQEDSAVYLCASSLATQGENSPLHFGNGTRLTVT.

J is TRBJ2-1 and V is TRBV5-4; 7 nucleotides align to TRBD2. The V gene's germline CDR1 is SGHNT and CDR2 YYREEE (reference sequence). The CDR3 runs to 16 residues. The V segment lost 3 bases and the J segment 0 bases; nucleotides outside the gene matches: 6. The CDR3 sequence is CASSSPSGPSYNEQFF. For the CDR3, the DNA is TGTGCCAGCAGCTCCCCTAGCGGCCCCTCCTACAATGAGCAGTTCTTC.

V usage is TRBV15 and J usage is TRBJ2-4; D ambiguous. The V end lost 0 bases, the J end lost 0 bases, and 12 bases lay between the germline ends. Per germline, CDR1 LNHNV and CDR2 YYDKDF (reference sequence). CDR3 size: 17 residues. CDR3 nucleotide sequence: TGTGCCACCAGCAGAGATAGAGGAACCCTAGCCAAAAACATTCAGTACTTC. Its translation: CATSRDRGTLAKNIQYF.

The V call is TRBV28, the J call TRBJ1-2; 8 bases agree with TRBD1. The CDR3 runs to 16 residues. J lost 0 bases, V lost 6 bases, and 9 bases had no gene match. Germline V gene lookup returns CDR1 MDHEN and CDR2 SYDVKM. CDR3 DNA sequence: TGTGCCAGCAGAACCGGGTCAGGGGGCACTAACTATGGCTACACCTTC. As protein: CASRTGSGGTNYGYTF.

The rearrangement links TRBV18 to TRBJ2-7, with D possibly TRBD2 on 5 matching bases. This CDR3 is 13 amino acids long. Between the trimmed V and J ends, which lost 4 bases and 5 bases, there was a span of 12 bases. The V gene's germline CDR1 is KGHSH and CDR2 LQKENI. CDR3 DNA: TGTGCCAGCTCACTCTCGGACGGGAACGAGCAGTACTTC. It yields the protein CASSLSDGNEQYF.

V and J are TRBV4-2 and TRBJ2-2, with D possibly being TRBD1 (6 bases). The germline V and J ends were trimmed by 10 bases and 7 bases, with 16 bases remaining between them. CDR1 and CDR2 (germline): LGHNA, YNFKEQ. The CDR3 contains 13 residues. The CDR3 region has the DNA TGTGCCACAGGCTCAGGGGTTGGCGGGGAGCTGTTTTTT. Encoded protein: CATGSGVGGELFF.

The chain is built from TRBV29-1 and TRBJ1-1; 7 bases align to TRBD1. CDR3 length: 13 amino acids. The germline gives CDR1 SQVTM, CDR2 ANQGSEA. With V trimmed by 7 bases and J by 5 bases, 10 bases remained unmatched. The chain's CDR3 is CSALPAGGTEAFF. The CDR3 DNA reads TGCAGCGCGTTACCGGCAGGGGGGACTGAAGCTTTCTTT.

The chain has TRBV3-1 (or the pseudogene TRBV3-2) and TRBJ1-1, with D uncertain. CDR3 length equals 11 residues. CDR1 is LGHDT and CDR2 is YNNKEL in the germline V gene (reference sequence). V was cut by 1 base and J by 7 bases, with 4 bases left in between. The CDR3 sequence is CASSQASEAFF. CDR3 DNA sequence: TGTGCCAGCAGCCAAGCCAGTGAAGCTTTCTTT.

The chain employs TRBV20-1 and TRBJ2-2; no clear D. The germline V gene has CDR1 DFQATT and CDR2 SNEGSKA (reference sequence). The V end lost 6 bases, the J end lost 6 bases, and 8 bases lay between the germline ends. CDR3 length equals 11 residues. This chain's CDR3 is CSAPRAGELFF. The CDR3 DNA sequence: TGCAGTGCCCCTCGAGCCGGGGAGCTGTTTTTT.

The chain joins TRBV18 to TRBJ2-2; D gene unclear. Germline CDR1 is KGHSH and CDR2 is LQKENI. V was clipped by 0 bases and J by 8 bases, with 10 bases between them. CDR3 length equals 14 residues. The CDR3 bases are TGTGCCAGCTCACCACCGTCTGTCAGGGGGGAGCTGTTTTTT. Protein product: CASSPPSVRGELFF.

The rearrangement uses TRBV18 and TRBJ2-5, with a tentative D call TRBD2 (5 bases). V was cut by 3 bases and J by 2 bases, with 13 bases left in between. Germline CDR1 reads KGHSH; CDR2 reads LQKENI. This CDR3 comprises 15 residues. Here the CDR3 reads CASSPSSGIQETQYF. DNA for the CDR3: TGTGCCAGCTCACCTTCATCCGGGATTCAAGAGACCCAGTACTTC.

The CDR3: CASSTSGQGYNEQFF. CDR3 DNA: TGTGCCAGTAGTACTTCCGGACAGGGTTACAATGAGCAGTTCTTC. This rearrangement joins TRBV19 to TRBJ2-1; TRBD1 aligns across 8 bases. V trimming: 4 bases; J trimming: 4 bases; junction bases outside the gene matches: 6. CDR3 length: 15 amino acids. Germline loops: CDR1 LNHDA, CDR2 SQIVND (reference sequence).

The V call is TRBV30, the J call TRBJ2-1; weak D call: TRBD2 (5 bases). Trimming cost V 1 base and J 9 bases, with 10 bases left between them. The CDR3 has 12 amino acids. The germline V gene encodes CDR1 GTSNPN and CDR2 SVGIG (reference sequence). CDR3 residues: CAWSEDSGEQFF. The DNA for the CDR3 is TGTGCCTGGAGTGAGGACTCCGGTGAGCAGTTCTTC.

The CDR3 nucleotides read TGCGCCAGCAGCTCCACCGGGGGGACAGGGGGTAACGAGCAGTACTTC. Protein: CASSSTGGTGGNEQYF. The genes are TRBV5-1 and TRBJ2-7, with 11 bases aligning to TRBD1. The V segment lost 3 bases and the J segment 5 bases; nucleotides outside the gene matches: 10. From germline, CDR1 is SGHRS and CDR2 YFSETQ. The CDR3 is 16 amino acids.